Many counts were recorded for the clone carrying this T cell receptor beta chain. Trimming pared 6 bases from V and 0 bases from J, leaving 12 bases between. CDR1 SGHTA and CDR2 FQGNSA come from the germline V gene. The CDR3 contains 15 residues. The sample comes from a study of neurological immune-mediated disorders. The authors made cDNA by 5'RACE with 10-nucleotide random UMIs. Each CDR3 protein is one row after TCRdb ran MiXCR on the 5' RACE reads. The sample consists of around 40,000 distinct CDR3 sequences, about 7% of them appearing once. The TCR was taken from a man aged 45-65 years in good health. The chain links TRBV7-2 to TRBJ2-1; weak D call: TRBD2 (6 bases). What was sequenced was CD4+ T cells from blood. CDR3 nucleotide sequence: TGTGCCAGCAGTTGGAGGGGAGGCTCCTACAATGAGCAGTTCTTC. Translated, it gives CASSWRGGSYNEQFF.